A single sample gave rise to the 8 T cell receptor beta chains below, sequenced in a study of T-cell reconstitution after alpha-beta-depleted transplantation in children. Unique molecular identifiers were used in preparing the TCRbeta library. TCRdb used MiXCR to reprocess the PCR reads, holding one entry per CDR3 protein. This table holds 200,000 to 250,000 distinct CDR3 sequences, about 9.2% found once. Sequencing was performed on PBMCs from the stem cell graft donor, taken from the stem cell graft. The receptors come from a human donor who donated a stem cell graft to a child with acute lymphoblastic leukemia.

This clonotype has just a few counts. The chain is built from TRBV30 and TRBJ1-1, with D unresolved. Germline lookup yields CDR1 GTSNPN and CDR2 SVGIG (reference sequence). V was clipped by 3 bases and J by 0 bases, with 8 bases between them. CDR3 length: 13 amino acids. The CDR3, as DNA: TGTGCCTGGAGAAAGACGGTGAACACTGAAGCTTTCTTT. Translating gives CAWRKTVNTEAFF.

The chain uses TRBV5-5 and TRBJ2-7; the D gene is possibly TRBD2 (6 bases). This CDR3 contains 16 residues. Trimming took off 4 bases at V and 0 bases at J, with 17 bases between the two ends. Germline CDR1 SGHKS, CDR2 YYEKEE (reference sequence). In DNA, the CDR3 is TGTGCCAGCAGCCCCCTATCCCGGGGGAGCTCCTACGAGCAGTACTTC. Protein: CASSPLSRGSSYEQYF.

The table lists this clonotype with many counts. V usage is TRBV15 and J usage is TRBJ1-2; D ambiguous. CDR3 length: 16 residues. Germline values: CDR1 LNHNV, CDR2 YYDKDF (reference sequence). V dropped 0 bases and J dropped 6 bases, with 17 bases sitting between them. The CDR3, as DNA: TGTGCCACCAGCAGAGAGCTTACCTCTGAGATCCATGGCTACACCTTC. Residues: CATSRELTSEIHGYTF.

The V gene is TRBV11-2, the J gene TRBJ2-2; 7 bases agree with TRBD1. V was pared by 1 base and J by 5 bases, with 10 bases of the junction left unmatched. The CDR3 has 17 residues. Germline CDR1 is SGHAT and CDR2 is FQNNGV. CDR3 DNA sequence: TGTGCCAGCAGCTTAGTATCCCGGACAGGATTGACCGGGGAGCTGTTTTTT. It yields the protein CASSLVSRTGLTGELFF.

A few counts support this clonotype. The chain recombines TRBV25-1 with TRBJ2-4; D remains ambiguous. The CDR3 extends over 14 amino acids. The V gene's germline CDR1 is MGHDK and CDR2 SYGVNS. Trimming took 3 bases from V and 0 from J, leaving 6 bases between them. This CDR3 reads CASSDARAKNIQYF. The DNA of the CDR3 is TGTGCCAGCAGTGACGCCCGAGCCAAAAACATTCAGTACTTC. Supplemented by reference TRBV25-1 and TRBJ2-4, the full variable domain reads EADIYQTPRYLVIGTGKKITLECSQTMGHDKMYWYQQDPGMELHLIHYSYGVNSTEKGDLSSESTVSRIRTEHFPLTLESARPSHTSQYLCASSDARAKNIQYFGAGTRLSVL.

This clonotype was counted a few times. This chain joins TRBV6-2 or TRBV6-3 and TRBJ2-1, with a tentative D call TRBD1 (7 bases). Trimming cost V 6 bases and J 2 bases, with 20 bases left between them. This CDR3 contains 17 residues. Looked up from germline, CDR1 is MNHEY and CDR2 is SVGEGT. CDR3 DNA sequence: TGTGCCAGCAGCCGCGGAGGGACAGCGAGCACCTACAATGAGCAGTTCTTC. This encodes CASSRGGTASTYNEQFF.

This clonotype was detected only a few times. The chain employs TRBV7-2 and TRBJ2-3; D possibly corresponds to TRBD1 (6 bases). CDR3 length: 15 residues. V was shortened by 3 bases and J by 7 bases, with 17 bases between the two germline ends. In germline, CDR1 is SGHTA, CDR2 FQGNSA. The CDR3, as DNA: TGTGCCAGCAGCTTGACAAGGGACAAATACTATACGCAGTATTTT. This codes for CASSLTRDKYYTQYF.

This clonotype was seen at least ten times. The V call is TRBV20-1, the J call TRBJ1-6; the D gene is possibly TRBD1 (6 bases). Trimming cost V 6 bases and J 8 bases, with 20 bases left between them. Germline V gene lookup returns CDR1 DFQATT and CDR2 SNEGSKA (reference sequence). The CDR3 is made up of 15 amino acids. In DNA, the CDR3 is TGCAGTGCGAGGCACAGGGAGGTTTGGGATTCACCCCTCCACTTT. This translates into CSARHREVWDSPLHF.